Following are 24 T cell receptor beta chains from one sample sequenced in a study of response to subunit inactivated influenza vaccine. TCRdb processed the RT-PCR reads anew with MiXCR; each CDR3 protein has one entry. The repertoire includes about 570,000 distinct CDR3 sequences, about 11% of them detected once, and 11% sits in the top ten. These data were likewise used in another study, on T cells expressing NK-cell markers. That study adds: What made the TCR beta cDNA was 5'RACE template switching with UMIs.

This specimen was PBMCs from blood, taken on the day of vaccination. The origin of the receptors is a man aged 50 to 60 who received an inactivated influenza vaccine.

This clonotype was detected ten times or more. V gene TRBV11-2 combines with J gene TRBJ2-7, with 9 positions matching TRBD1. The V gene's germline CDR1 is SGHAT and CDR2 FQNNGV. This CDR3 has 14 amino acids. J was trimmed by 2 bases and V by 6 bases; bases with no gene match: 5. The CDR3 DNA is TGTGCCAGCAGTTTTGGGACAGGGACCTACGAGCAGTACTTC. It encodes CASSFGTGTYEQYF.

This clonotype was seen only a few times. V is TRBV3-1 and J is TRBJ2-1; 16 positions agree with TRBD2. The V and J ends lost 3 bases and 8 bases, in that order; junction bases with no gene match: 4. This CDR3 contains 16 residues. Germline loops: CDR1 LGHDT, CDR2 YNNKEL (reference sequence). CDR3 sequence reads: CASSQGLAGGGDEQFF. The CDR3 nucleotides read TGTGCCAGCAGCCAGGGACTAGCGGGAGGGGGCGATGAGCAGTTCTTC.

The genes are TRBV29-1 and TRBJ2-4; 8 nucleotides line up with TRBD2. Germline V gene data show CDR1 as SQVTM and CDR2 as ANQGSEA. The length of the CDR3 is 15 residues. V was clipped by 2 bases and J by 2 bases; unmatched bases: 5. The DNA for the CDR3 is TGCAGCGTTGAATGGCGGGGGGCTTCCAAAAACATTCAGTACTTC. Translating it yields CSVEWRGASKNIQYF. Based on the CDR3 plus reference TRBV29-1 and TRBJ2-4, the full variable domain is SAVISQKPSRDICQRGTSLTIQCQVDSQVTMMFWYRQQPGQSLTLIATANQGSEATYESGFVIDKFPISRPNLTFSTLTVSNMSPEDSSIYLCSVEWRGASKNIQYFGAGTRLSVL.

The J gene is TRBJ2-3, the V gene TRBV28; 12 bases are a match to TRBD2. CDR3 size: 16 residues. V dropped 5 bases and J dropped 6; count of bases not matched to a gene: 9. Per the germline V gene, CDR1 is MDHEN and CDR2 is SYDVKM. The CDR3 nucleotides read TGTGCCAGCAGTATCCAACTAGCGGGAGGTCGCGATACGCAGTATTTT. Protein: CASSIQLAGGRDTQYF.

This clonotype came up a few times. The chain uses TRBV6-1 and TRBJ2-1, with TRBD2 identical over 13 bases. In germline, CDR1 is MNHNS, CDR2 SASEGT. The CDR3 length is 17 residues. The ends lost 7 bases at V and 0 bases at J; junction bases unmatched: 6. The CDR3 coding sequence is TGTGCCAGCACCGGACTAGCGGGAGAGAGCTCCTACAATGAGCAGTTCTTC. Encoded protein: CASTGLAGESSYNEQFF.

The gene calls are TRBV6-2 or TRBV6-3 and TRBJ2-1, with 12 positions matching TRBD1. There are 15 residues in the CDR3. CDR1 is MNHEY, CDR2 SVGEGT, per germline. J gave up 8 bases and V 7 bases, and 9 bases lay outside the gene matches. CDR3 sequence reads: CASTRSGTGGDEQFF. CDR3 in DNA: TGTGCCAGCACCCGCTCCGGGACAGGGGGCGATGAGCAGTTCTTC.

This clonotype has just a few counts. CDR3 in amino acids: CASSPWDTDTQYF. The CDR3 nucleotides read TGTGCCAGCAGCCCCTGGGACACAGATACGCAGTATTTT. The chain is built from TRBV7-8 and TRBJ2-3; D gene uncertain. The CDR3 is 13 residues long. The germline CDR1 and CDR2 sequences are SGHVS and FQNEAQ. Trimming cost V 5 bases and J 2 bases, with 8 bases left between them.

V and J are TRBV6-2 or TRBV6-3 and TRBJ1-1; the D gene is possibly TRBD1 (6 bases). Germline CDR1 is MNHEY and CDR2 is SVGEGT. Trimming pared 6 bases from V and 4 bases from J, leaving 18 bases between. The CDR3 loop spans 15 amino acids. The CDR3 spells CASSPPGQRGTEAFF. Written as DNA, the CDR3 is TGTGCCAGCAGCCCCCCAGGACAGAGGGGCACTGAAGCTTTCTTT.

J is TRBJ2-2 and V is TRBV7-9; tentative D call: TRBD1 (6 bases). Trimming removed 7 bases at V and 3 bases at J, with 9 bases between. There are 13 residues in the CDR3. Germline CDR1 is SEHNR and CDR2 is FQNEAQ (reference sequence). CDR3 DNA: TGTGCCAGCACGGGGACACACACCGGGGAGCTGTTTTTT. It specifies CASTGTHTGELFF. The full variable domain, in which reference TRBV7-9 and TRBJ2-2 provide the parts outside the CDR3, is DTGVSQNPRHKITKRGQNVTFRCDPISEHNRLYWYRQTLGQGPEFLTYFQNEAQLEKSRLLSDRFSAERPKGSFSTLEIQRTEQGDSAMYLCASTGTHTGELFFGEGSRLTVL.

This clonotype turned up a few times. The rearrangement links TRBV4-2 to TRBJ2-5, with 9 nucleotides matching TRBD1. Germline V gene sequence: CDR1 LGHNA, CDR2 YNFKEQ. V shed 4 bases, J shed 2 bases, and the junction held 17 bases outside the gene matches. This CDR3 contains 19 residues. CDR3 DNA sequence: TGTGCCAGCAGCCCCAACCCCATGGCCACGGGACAGGGACAAGAGACCCAGTACTTC. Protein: CASSPNPMATGQGQETQYF.

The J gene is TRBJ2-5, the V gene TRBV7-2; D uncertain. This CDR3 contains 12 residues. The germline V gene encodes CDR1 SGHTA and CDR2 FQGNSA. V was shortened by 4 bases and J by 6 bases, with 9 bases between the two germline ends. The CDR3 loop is CASSSPPKTQYF. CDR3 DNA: TGTGCCAGCAGCTCCCCCCCGAAGACCCAGTACTTC.

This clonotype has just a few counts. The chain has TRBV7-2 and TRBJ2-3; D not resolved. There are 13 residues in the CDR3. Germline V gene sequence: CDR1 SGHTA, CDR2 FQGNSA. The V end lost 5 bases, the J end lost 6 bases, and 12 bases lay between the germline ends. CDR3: CASSPSRKDTQYF. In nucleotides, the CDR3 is TGTGCCAGCAGCCCGTCTCGCAAGGATACGCAGTATTTT.

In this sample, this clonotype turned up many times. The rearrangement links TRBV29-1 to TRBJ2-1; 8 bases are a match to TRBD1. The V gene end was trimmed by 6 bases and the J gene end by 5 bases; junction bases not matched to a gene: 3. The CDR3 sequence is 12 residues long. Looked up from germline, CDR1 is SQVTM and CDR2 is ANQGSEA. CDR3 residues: CSVVTGDNEQFF. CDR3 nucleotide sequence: TGCAGCGTAGTGACAGGGGACAATGAGCAGTTCTTC.

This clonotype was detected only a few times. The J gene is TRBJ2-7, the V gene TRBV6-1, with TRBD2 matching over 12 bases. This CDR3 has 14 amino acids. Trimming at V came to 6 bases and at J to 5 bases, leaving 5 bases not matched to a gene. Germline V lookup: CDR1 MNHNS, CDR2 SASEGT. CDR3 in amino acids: CASSGTSGWDEQYF. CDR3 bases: TGTGCCAGCAGCGGGACTAGCGGGTGGGACGAGCAGTACTTC.

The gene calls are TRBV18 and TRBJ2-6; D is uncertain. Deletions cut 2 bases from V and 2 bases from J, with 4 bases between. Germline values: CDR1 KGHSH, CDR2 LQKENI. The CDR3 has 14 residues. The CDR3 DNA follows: TGTGCCAGCTCACCAGGAGCTGGGGCCAACGTCCTGACTTTC. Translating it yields CASSPGAGANVLTF.

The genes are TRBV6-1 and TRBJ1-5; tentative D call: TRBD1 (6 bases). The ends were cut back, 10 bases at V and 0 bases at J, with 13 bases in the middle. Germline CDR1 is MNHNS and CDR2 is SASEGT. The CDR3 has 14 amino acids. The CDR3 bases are TGTGCCACCAAGGACAGTTATAGCAATCAGCCCCAGCATTTT. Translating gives CATKDSYSNQPQHF.

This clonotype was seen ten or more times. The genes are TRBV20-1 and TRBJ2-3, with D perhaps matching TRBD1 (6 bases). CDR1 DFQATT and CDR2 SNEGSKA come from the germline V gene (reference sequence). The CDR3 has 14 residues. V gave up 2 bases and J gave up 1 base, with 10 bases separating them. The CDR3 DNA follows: TGCAGTGCTAGATGGGGGCGTCGCACAGATACGCAGTATTTT. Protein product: CSARWGRRTDTQYF.

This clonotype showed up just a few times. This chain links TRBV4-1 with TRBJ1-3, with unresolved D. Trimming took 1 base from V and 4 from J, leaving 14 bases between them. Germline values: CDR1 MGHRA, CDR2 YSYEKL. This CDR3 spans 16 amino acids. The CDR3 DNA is TGCGCCAGCAGCCAAGGTGTAATCTTCCGGGGAAACACCATATATTTT. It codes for CASSQGVIFRGNTIYF.

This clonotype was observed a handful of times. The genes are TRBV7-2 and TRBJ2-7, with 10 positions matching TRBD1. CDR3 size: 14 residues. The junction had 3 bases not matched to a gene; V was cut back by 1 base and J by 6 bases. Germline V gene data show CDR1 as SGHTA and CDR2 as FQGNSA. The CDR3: CASSLVDRGGEQYF. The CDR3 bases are TGTGCCAGCAGCTTAGTGGACAGGGGGGGCGAGCAGTACTTC.

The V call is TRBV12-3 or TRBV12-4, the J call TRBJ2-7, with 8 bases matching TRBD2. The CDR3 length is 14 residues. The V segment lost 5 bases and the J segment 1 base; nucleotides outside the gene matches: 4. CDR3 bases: TGTGCCAGCAGTAAGCGGGGGCTTTCCTACGAGCAGTACTTC. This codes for CASSKRGLSYEQYF.

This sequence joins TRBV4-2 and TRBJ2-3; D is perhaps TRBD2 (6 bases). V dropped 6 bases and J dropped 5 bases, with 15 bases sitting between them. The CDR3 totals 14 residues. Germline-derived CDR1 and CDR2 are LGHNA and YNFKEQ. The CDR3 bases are TGTGCCAGCAGTTCGGAGGGCCAGGGAGATACGCAGTATTTT. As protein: CASSSEGQGDTQYF.

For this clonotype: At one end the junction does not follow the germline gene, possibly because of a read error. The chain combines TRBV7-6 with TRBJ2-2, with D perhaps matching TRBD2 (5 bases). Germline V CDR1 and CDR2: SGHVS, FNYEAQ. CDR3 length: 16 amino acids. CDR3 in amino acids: CASSSPGTRKTGELIF. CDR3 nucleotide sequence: TGTGCCAGCAGCTCACCGGGAACTCGTAAAACCGGGGAGCTGATTTTT.

The CDR3 nucleotides are TGCAGTGCTCGCACTAGCGTCGGTAGGACAGATACGCAGTATTTT. This sequence encodes CSARTSVGRTDTQYF. The V and J genes are TRBV20-1 and TRBJ2-3; 7 bases agree with TRBD2. The junction had 11 bases not matched to a gene; V was cut back by 5 bases and J by 3 bases. This CDR3 contains 15 residues. Germline CDR1 reads DFQATT; CDR2 reads SNEGSKA (reference sequence).

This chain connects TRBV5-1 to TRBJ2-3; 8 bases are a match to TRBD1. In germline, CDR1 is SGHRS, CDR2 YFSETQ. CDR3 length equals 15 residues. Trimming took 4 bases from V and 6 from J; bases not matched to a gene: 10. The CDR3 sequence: CASSTRTGLSDTQYF. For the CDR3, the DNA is TGCGCCAGCAGCACCCGGACAGGGCTATCGGATACGCAGTATTTT.